Sequencing of this T cell receptor (beta chain) was carried out in a study of identical twins. V was shortened by 0 bases and J by 2 bases, with 12 bases between the two germline ends. Germline values: CDR1 SGHRS, CDR2 YFSETQ. This CDR3 region has 15 residues. One entry per CDR3 protein results from TCRdb running MiXCR on the 5' RACE reads. The repertoire holds hundreds of thousands of distinct CDR3 sequences, with approximately 9% as singletons. The chain uses TRBV5-1 and TRBJ2-7; weak D call: TRBD1 (6 bases). The sample comprised memory (CD45RO+) T cells sorted from blood. The source of this sequence is a woman between 18 and 29 years old in good health. The CDR3 coding sequence is TGCGCCAGCAGCTTGGCCACTACAGGGCCCTACGAGCAGTACTTC. Translating it yields CASSLATTGPYEQYF. Together with reference TRBV5-1 and TRBJ2-7, the CDR3 gives the full variable domain: KAGVTQTPRYLIKTRGQQVTLSCSPISGHRSVSWYQQTPGQGLQFLFEYFSETQRNKGNFPGRFSGRQFSNSRSEMNVSTLELGDSALYLCASSLATTGPYEQYFGPGTRLTVT.